One sample yielded the 9 T cell receptor beta chains listed below, sequenced in a study of T cell repertoires in cytomegalovirus infection. TCRdb called the reads again in MiXCR, with one record for every CDR3 protein. Of hundreds of thousands of distinct CDR3 sequences listed, around 29% are singletons. No antigens are known for them. Sequences were derived from cultured CD8+ T cells from PBMCs, sampled from culture after CMV antigen stimulation. These receptors were obtained from a human donor in good health (CMV status not recorded). Some clones in this sample may be carry-over from other donors' samples.

This chain uses TRBV19 with TRBJ2-1; TRBD2 matches 8 bases. The germline gives CDR1 LNHDA, CDR2 SQIVND (reference sequence). The CDR3 is 16 residues long. V dropped 3 bases and J dropped 6; count of bases not matched to a gene: 10. The CDR3 region is CASSITAGGLFNEQFF. CDR3 in DNA: TGTGCCAGTAGTATTACTGCGGGGGGCCTTTTCAATGAGCAGTTCTTC.

This clonotype was seen just once. The V call is TRBV27, the J call TRBJ2-5, with 7 bases fitting TRBD2. The J segment lost 5 bases and the V segment lost 0 bases, leaving 15 bases of the junction unmatched. The length of the CDR3 is 18 residues. Germline CDR1 reads MNHEY; CDR2 reads SMNVEV (reference sequence). CDR3 DNA: TGTGCCAGCAGTTTATCTTGGGGCAGTCTAACCGGGAGGGAGACCCAGTACTTC. Translating it yields CASSLSWGSLTGRETQYF.

In this sample, this clonotype turned up a few times. The V call is TRBV4-3, the J call TRBJ1-1; D not resolved. Germline CDR1 is LGHNA and CDR2 is YSLEER. The length of the CDR3 is 16 residues. Trimming stripped 1 base from V and 0 bases from J, with 12 bases between. The CDR3 loop reads CASSQAPEGLNTEAFF. DNA for the CDR3: TGCGCCAGCAGCCAAGCCCCTGAAGGGTTGAACACTGAAGCTTTCTTT.

This clonotype has more than one count but fewer than ten. The genes are TRBV6-2 or TRBV6-3 and TRBJ2-7; maybe TRBD1 (5 bases). Trimming removed 3 bases from V and 1 base from J, with 10 bases in between. CDR1 MNHEY and CDR2 SVGEGT come from the germline V gene. This CDR3 spans 14 amino acids. This chain's CDR3 is CASSYMGQSYEQYV. The CDR3 region has the DNA TGTGCCAGCAGTTATATGGGGCAATCCTACGAGCAGTACGTC.

The chain combines TRBV15 with TRBJ1-2, with D perhaps TRBD1 (6 bases). V was clipped by 0 bases and J by 8 bases, with 10 bases between them. Per the germline V gene, CDR1 is LNHNV and CDR2 is YYDKDF (reference sequence). The CDR3 has 13 amino acids. DNA for the CDR3: TGTGCCACCAGCAGAGATCCAGGGGAAGGCTACACCTTC. Translated: CATSRDPGEGYTF.

To note about this clonotype: A much larger clone lies one base from this, so it may be a read error. V and J are TRBV7-2 and TRBJ2-2; no definite D call. CDR1 SGHTA and CDR2 FQGNSA come from the germline V gene. The CDR3 runs to 11 residues. The CDR3 DNA follows: TGTGCCAACAGCTTTACAAGTGAGCTGTTTTTT. Translating it yields CANSFTSELFF.

This clonotype was seen at least ten times. The CDR3 protein is CASSPRGGTGNEQFF. The DNA for the CDR3 is TGTGCCAGCAGCCCAAGAGGCGGGACAGGGAATGAGCAGTTCTTC. This sequence joins TRBV7-8 and TRBJ2-1; 9 bases map to TRBD1. Germline V gene data show CDR1 as SGHVS and CDR2 as FQNEAQ. The CDR3 runs 15 residues. V gave up 5 bases and J gave up 7 bases; unmatched junction bases: 9.

This clonotype came up a few times. The DNA for the CDR3 is TGTGCCAGTAGTATTGGCGGGGGAAGGATGGAGACCCAGTACTTC. Amino acid sequence: CASSIGGGRMETQYF. V gene TRBV19 combines with J gene TRBJ2-5, with 7 bases that match TRBD2. Germline assignment: CDR1 LNHDA and CDR2 SQIVND (reference sequence). The CDR3 has 15 residues. The ends lost 3 bases at V and 5 bases at J; junction bases unmatched: 9.

V and J are TRBV10-1 and TRBJ2-6; D may be TRBD1 (6 bases). CDR1 WNHNN and CDR2 SYGVQD come from the germline V gene (reference sequence). The CDR3 has 20 residues. The ends were cut back, 0 bases at V and 3 bases at J, with 21 bases in the middle. CDR3 sequence reads: CASSESSDRKKANGANVLTF. CDR3 in DNA: TGCGCCAGCAGTGAGTCTAGTGACAGGAAAAAGGCTAATGGGGCCAACGTCCTGACTTTC.